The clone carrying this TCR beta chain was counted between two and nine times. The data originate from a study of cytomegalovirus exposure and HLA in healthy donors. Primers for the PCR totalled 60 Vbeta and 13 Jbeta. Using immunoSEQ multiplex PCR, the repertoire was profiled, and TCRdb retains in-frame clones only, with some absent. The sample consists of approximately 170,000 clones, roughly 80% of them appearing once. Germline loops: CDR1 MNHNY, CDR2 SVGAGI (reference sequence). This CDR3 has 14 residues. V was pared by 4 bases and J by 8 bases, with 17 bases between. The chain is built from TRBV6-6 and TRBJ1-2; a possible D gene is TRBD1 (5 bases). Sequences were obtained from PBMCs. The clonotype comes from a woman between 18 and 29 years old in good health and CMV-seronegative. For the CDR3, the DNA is TGTGCCAGCAGTTCTTTTGGGGCCTTCGAGGGCTACACCTTC. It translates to CASSSFGAFEGYTF.